This T cell receptor beta chain was observed in a study of tissue T cells after allogeneic stem cell transplantation. Whole-study results and caveats: Few T cell clones were shared across patients, but motif clusters showed tissue-specific shared signatures.

CDR3 sequences, V/J genes, frequencies and template counts came from survey-depth TCRbeta sequencing. Data came from immunoSEQ multiplex PCR; TCRdb stores just in-frame clones and leaves some out. The sample lists approximately 20,000 clones, roughly two thirds seen once, with 0.41% in the top ten. The CDR3 contains 14 residues. Germline V lookup: CDR1 NSHNY, CDR2 SYGAGN. V lost 2 bases and J lost 7, with 12 bases in between. With regard to this clone: Its antigen is undetermined. Gene names follow the mouse nomenclature. Read data end 1 residue before the CDR3 end; the end is taken from the germline J gene.

The sequence derives from a female BALB/c mouse in good health. The strain is characterized by the MHC haplotype H2-d. Sequences were obtained from blood. This chain uses TRBV13-1 with TRBJ1-4, with a weak D call TRBD1 (5 bases). CDR3 DNA, as far as it was read: TGTGCCAGCAGTGACAGGGAAGAGGGCGAAAGATTATTT. This gives the protein CASSDREEGERLF. In full, the CDR3 is CASSDREEGERLFF.